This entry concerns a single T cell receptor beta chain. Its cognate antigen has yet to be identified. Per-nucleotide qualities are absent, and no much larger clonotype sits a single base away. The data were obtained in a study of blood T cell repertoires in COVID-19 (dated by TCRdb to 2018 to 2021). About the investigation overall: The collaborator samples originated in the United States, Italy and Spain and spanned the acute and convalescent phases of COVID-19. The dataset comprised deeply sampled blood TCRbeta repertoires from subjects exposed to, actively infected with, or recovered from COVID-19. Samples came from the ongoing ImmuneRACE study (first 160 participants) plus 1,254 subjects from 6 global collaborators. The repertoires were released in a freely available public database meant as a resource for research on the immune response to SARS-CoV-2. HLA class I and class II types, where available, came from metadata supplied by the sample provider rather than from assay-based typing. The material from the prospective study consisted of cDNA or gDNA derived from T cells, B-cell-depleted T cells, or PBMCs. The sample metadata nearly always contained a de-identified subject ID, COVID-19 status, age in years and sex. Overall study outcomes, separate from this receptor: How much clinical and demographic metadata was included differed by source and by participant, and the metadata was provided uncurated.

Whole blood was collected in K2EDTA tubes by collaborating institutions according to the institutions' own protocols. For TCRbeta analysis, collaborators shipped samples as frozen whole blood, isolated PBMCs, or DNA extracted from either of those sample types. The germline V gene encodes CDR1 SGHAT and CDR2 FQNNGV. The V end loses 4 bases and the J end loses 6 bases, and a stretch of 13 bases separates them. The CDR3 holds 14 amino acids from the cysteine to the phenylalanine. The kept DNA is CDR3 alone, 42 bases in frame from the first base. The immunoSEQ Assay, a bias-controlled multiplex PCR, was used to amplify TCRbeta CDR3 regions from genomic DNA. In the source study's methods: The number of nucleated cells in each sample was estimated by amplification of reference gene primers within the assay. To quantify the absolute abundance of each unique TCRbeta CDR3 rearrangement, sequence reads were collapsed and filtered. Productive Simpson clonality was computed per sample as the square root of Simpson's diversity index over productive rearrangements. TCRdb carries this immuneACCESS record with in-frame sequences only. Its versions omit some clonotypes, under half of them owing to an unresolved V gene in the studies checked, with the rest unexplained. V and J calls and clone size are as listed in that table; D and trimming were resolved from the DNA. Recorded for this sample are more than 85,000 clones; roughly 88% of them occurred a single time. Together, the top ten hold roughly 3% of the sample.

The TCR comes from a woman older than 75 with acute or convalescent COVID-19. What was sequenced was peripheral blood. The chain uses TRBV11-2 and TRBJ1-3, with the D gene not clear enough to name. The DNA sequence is TGTGCCAGCAGCTCCGCGGGTGTGCAAAACACCATATATTTT. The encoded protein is CASSSAGVQNTIYF.